Below, 23 T cell receptor beta chains from the same sample are listed, as sequenced in a study of T cell responses to AZD1222 COVID-19 vaccine. TCRdb's table, derived via immunoSEQ multiplex PCR, lists solely in-frame clones and lacks some. In the table there are more than 140,000 clones, about 87% of which are singletons. Sequencing used peripheral blood, obtained on day 0 of MenACWY control vaccination. Receptors originate from an adult in good health.

V gene TRBV4-3 combines with J gene TRBJ2-6; D unclear. CDR3 length: 16 residues. CDR1 is LGHNA, CDR2 YSLEER, per germline. With 0 bases removed from V and 0 bases from J, the gap between germline ends came to 6 bases. CDR3 in DNA: TGCGCCAGCAGCCAAGACGAGAGCTCTGGGGCCAACGTCCTGACTTTC. Translating gives CASSQDESSGANVLTF.

The chain uses TRBV7-2 and TRBJ2-2, with TRBD2 identical over 13 bases. CDR1 is SGHTA and CDR2 is FQGNSA in the germline V gene. This CDR3 region has 18 residues. Trimming cost V 2 bases and J 0 bases; bases outside gene matches: 3. The DNA of the CDR3 is TGTGCCAGCAGCTTACGACTAGCGGGGGGTTCGAACACCGGGGAGCTGTTTTTT. Protein: CASSLRLAGGSNTGELFF. Drawing the rest from reference TRBV7-2 and TRBJ2-2, the complete variable domain is GAGVSQSPSNKVTEKGKDVELRCDPISGHTALYWYRQSLGQGLEFLIYFQGNSAPDKSGLPSDRFSAERTGGSVSTLTIQRTQQEDSAVYLCASSLRLAGGSNTGELFFGEGSRLTVL.

The V call is TRBV13, the J call TRBJ2-3; TRBD2 agrees at 11 bases. Germline values: CDR1 PRHDT, CDR2 FYEKMQ (reference sequence). CDR3 size: 16 residues. The V gene end was trimmed by 5 bases and the J gene end by 3 bases; junction bases not matched to a gene: 7. CDR3 sequence (DNA): TGTGCCAGCAGCCTTGGACTAGCGGGCTCTACAGATACGCAGTATTTT. Its protein product is CASSLGLAGSTDTQYF.

V usage is TRBV11-3 and J usage is TRBJ2-7, with D possibly called TRBD1 or TRBD2 (7 bases each). Between the trimmed V and J ends, which lost 3 bases and 1 base, there was a span of 13 bases. Germline-derived CDR1 and CDR2 are SGHNT and YENEEA. This CDR3 region has 15 residues. The CDR3 loop reads CASSFQGGPSYEQYF. In nucleotides, the CDR3 is TGTGCCAGCAGCTTCCAGGGGGGGCCATCCTACGAGCAGTACTTC. Drawing the rest from reference TRBV11-3 and TRBJ2-7, the complete variable domain is EAGVVQSPRYKIIEKKQPVAFWCNPISGHNTLYWYLQNLGQGPELLIRYENEEAVDDSQLPKDRFSAERLKGVDSTLKIQPAELGDSAVYLCASSFQGGPSYEQYFGPGTRLTVT.

The chain couples TRBV11-2 to TRBJ1-1; D remains unclear. Germline-derived CDR1 and CDR2 are SGHAT and FQNNGV. V lost 7 bases to trimming and J lost 3 bases, with 18 bases between them. The CDR3 sequence is 15 residues long. The CDR3 bases are TGTGCCAGCACTTCAACGGCTTGGACGGACACTGAAGCTTTCTTT. This encodes CASTSTAWTDTEAFF.

The chain couples TRBV11-3 to TRBJ2-3, with D hard to call. Trimming cost V 1 base and J 7 bases, with 6 bases left between them. Germline CDR1 SGHNT, CDR2 YENEEA. The CDR3 consists of 12 residues. CDR3 loop: CASSLVPNTQYF. The DNA for the CDR3 is TGTGCCAGCAGCTTAGTCCCGAATACGCAGTATTTT.

This chain uses TRBV9 with TRBJ2-7; possible D gene TRBD1, 5 bases. Trimming took 4 bases from V and 4 from J, leaving 15 bases between them. CDR1 and CDR2 from the germline V gene are SGDLS and YYNGEE. The CDR3 covers 14 residues. CDR3 amino acids: CASSSREDKYEQYF. In DNA form, the CDR3 reads TGTGCCAGCAGCTCACGAGAGGACAAGTACGAGCAGTACTTC.

J is TRBJ2-7 and V is TRBV7-2; 10 nucleotides match TRBD2. The CDR3 extends over 15 amino acids. The V and J ends lost 4 bases and 7 bases, in that order; junction bases with no gene match: 10. Germline-derived CDR1 and CDR2 are SGHTA and FQGNSA. The CDR3 here is CASSSSASGSFEQYF. The CDR3 DNA reads as TGTGCCAGCAGCTCATCGGCTAGCGGGAGTTTTGAGCAGTACTTC.

V is TRBV7-2 and J is TRBJ1-6; D is uncertain. Trimming took off 6 bases at V and 8 bases at J, with 11 bases between the two ends. Germline loops: CDR1 SGHTA, CDR2 FQGNSA. This CDR3 contains 13 residues. CDR3 bases: TGTGCCAGCAGAATCATTCAGGATTCACCCCTCCACTTT. Translated, it gives CASRIIQDSPLHF.

This chain uses TRBV2 with TRBJ1-1; perhaps TRBD1 as D (5 bases). Trimming removed 6 bases at V and 1 base at J, with 15 bases between. CDR3 size: 15 residues. The germline V gene has CDR1 SNHLY and CDR2 FYNNEI. CDR3 sequence (DNA): TGTGCCAGCAGCGCCATTTGGGGGGGGAACACTGAAGCTTTCTTT. Translation: CASSAIWGGNTEAFF.

CDR3 nucleotides: TGTGCCAGCAGCTGGGAGGGGAACAATGAGCAGTTCTTC. Translated: CASSWEGNNEQFF. The V call is TRBV11-3, the J call TRBJ2-1, with TRBD2 matching over 7 bases. Trimming removed 4 bases from V and 5 bases from J; junction bases left unmatched: 2. The CDR3 consists of 13 residues. Germline V gene lookup returns CDR1 SGHNT and CDR2 YENEEA.

This chain uses TRBV19 with TRBJ1-2; 8 bases agree with TRBD1. The V segment lost 4 bases and the J segment 6 bases; nucleotides outside the gene matches: 4. CDR3 length: 13 residues. Germline assignment: CDR1 LNHDA and CDR2 SQIVND (reference sequence). CDR3 residues: CASSKQQGDGYTF. Here the CDR3 DNA reads TGTGCCAGTAGTAAGCAACAGGGGGATGGCTACACCTTC.

V is TRBV5-4 and J is TRBJ2-1, with TRBD2 matching over 15 bases. Trimming took 2 bases from V and 6 from J; bases not matched to a gene: 6. Germline CDR1 and CDR2: SGHNT and YYREEE (reference sequence). The CDR3 runs 17 residues. Written as DNA, the CDR3 is TGTGCCAGCAGCTTCTCTTGGACTAGCGGGAGGGTCAATGAGCAGTTCTTC. It translates to CASSFSWTSGRVNEQFF.

This clone was recorded only once. The chain carries TRBV6-5 and TRBJ1-5; TRBD1 is a possible D gene (6 bases). With 8 bases removed from V and 2 bases from J, the gap between germline ends came to 16 bases. Germline CDR1 reads MNHEY; CDR2 reads SVGAGI. This CDR3 has 15 residues. The CDR3 here is CASASGQSRNQPQHF. CDR3 DNA: TGTGCCAGCGCATCAGGACAGTCTCGCAATCAGCCCCAGCATTTT.

This CDR3 reads CASSYPGQGAINEKLFF. CDR3 DNA sequence: TGTGCCAGCAGTTATCCGGGACAGGGGGCGATTAATGAAAAACTGTTTTTT. V and J are TRBV6-7 and TRBJ1-4; TRBD1 matches at 12 bases. TRBV6-7 is recorded as an ORF, its role being uncertain. The CDR3 consists of 17 residues. Trimming removed 3 bases from V and 4 bases from J; junction bases left unmatched: 6.

The rearrangement joins TRBV5-1 to TRBJ2-3; D uncertain. The CDR3 consists of 15 residues. The germline gives CDR1 SGHRS, CDR2 YFSETQ. V dropped 4 bases and J dropped 3 bases, with 15 bases sitting between them. This chain's CDR3 is CASSDPRSSTDTQYF. The CDR3 DNA sequence: TGCGCCAGCAGCGACCCGCGCTCGTCGACAGATACGCAGTATTTT.

The chain carries TRBV7-2 and TRBJ2-7; 8 bases fit TRBD2. V dropped 2 bases and J dropped 2; count of bases not matched to a gene: 5. The CDR3 has 15 amino acids. CDR1 SGHTA and CDR2 FQGNSA come from the germline V gene. The chain's CDR3 is CASSLKAGDPYEQYF. The CDR3, as DNA: TGTGCCAGCAGCTTAAAAGCGGGAGATCCCTACGAGCAGTACTTC.

This clone occurred a few times. The chain joins TRBV7-9 to TRBJ2-7; D unresolved. CDR1 SEHNR and CDR2 FQNEAQ come from the germline V gene (reference sequence). Trimming stripped 2 bases from V and 0 bases from J, with 8 bases between. CDR3 length equals 14 residues. The CDR3 coding sequence is TGTGCCAGCAGCTTACACGCAGCCTCCTACGAGCAGTACTTC. It translates to CASSLHAASYEQYF. The variable domain in full, with the rest retrieved from reference TRBV7-9 and TRBJ2-7, is DTGVSQNPRHKITKRGQNVTFRCDPISEHNRLYWYRQTLGQGPEFLTYFQNEAQLEKSRLLSDRFSAERPKGSFSTLEIQRTEQGDSAMYLCASSLHAASYEQYFGPGTRLTVT.

The chain recombines TRBV15 with TRBJ2-1; 10 bases match TRBD2. The J segment lost 4 bases and the V segment lost 0 bases, leaving 6 bases of the junction unmatched. Germline V lookup: CDR1 LNHNV, CDR2 YYDKDF (reference sequence). This CDR3 has 17 residues. The chain's CDR3 is CATSRDGLAGGYNEQFF. The CDR3 DNA reads as TGTGCCACCAGCAGAGATGGGTTAGCGGGGGGATACAATGAGCAGTTCTTC.

This chain connects TRBV5-1 to TRBJ2-7, with TRBD1 matching 8 bases. Germline assignment: CDR1 SGHRS and CDR2 YFSETQ. Unmatched junction bases numbered 4, after V lost 4 bases and J lost 1 base. The CDR3 contains 14 residues. The CDR3 nucleotides are TGCGCCAGCAGCCCAGGGGGCGCTTCCTACGAGCAGTACTTC. This translates into CASSPGGASYEQYF. The full variable domain, completed using reference TRBV5-1 and TRBJ2-7, is KAGVTQTPRYLIKTRGQQVTLSCSPISGHRSVSWYQQTPGQGLQFLFEYFSETQRNKGNFPGRFSGRQFSNSRSEMNVSTLELGDSALYLCASSPGGASYEQYFGPGTRLTVT.

V and J are TRBV7-9 and TRBJ1-5; the match to TRBD1 covers 7 bases. V was pared by 1 base and J by 9 bases, with 6 bases of the junction left unmatched. CDR3 length: 14 amino acids. Germline CDR1 SEHNR, CDR2 FQNEAQ (reference sequence). The CDR3 DNA sequence: TGTGCCAGCAGCTTAGGACAGGGCGGGTCGCCCCAGCATTTT. Amino acid sequence: CASSLGQGGSPQHF.

This clone appeared once. V and J are TRBV5-5 and TRBJ2-7, with 9 bases identical to TRBD2. This CDR3 is built from 15 residues. The J segment lost 7 bases and the V segment lost 1 base, leaving 9 bases of the junction unmatched. Germline V gives CDR1 SGHKS, CDR2 YYEKEE (reference sequence). The DNA for the CDR3 is TGTGCCAGCAGCTTGCAAACTAGCGGGCCTTGGGAGCAGTACTTC. Protein: CASSLQTSGPWEQYF.

This chain joins TRBV5-4 and TRBJ2-2; TRBD1 matches 8 bases. The CDR3 is made up of 15 amino acids. V was pared by 4 bases and J by 5 bases, with 7 bases of the junction left unmatched. Germline V gene data show CDR1 as SGHNT and CDR2 as YYREEE (reference sequence). CDR3 nucleotide sequence: TGTGCCAGCAGCCCGGGACAGGCTTCAACCGGGGAGCTGTTTTTT. Residues: CASSPGQASTGELFF.